These 30 T cell receptor beta chains came from one sample sequenced in a study of blood T cell repertoires in COVID-19. Repertoires were generated with immunoSEQ multiplex PCR, while TCRdb's copy carries only in-frame clones and drops some. This sample has more than 100,000 clones, with roughly 87% found just once. Input material: peripheral blood. The source is an elderly man with acute or convalescent COVID-19.

This chain links TRBV6-6 with TRBJ1-1, with 11 nucleotides matching TRBD1. CDR3 length: 15 amino acids. Germline V gives CDR1 MNHNY, CDR2 SVGAGI (reference sequence). The junction had 7 bases not matched to a gene; V was cut back by 5 bases and J by 5 bases. This CDR3 reads CASSKPGQGGTEAFF. In DNA form, the CDR3 reads TGTGCCAGCAGTAAACCGGGACAGGGGGGGACTGAAGCTTTCTTT.

The gene calls are TRBV5-4 and TRBJ2-7; TRBD1 might be the D (5 bases). The V gene lost 0 bases and the J gene lost 7 bases, with 11 bases spanning the gap. The CDR3 covers 13 residues. Germline V gene lookup returns CDR1 SGHNT and CDR2 YYREEE (reference sequence). The CDR3 DNA follows: TGTGCCAGCAGCTTGGTGCCTAGGGGTGAGCAGTACTTC. Encoded protein: CASSLVPRGEQYF. The variable domain in full, completed from reference TRBV5-4 and TRBJ2-7, reads ETGVTQSPTHLIKTRGQQVTLRCSSQSGHNTVSWYQQALGQGPQFIFQYYREEENGRGNFPPRFSGLQFPNYSSELNVNALELDDSALYLCASSLVPRGEQYFGPGTRLTVT.

V is TRBV2 and J is TRBJ2-7; TRBD1 matches at 7 bases. This CDR3 region has 13 residues. Losses at the gene ends were 7 bases for V and 6 bases for J; bases not matched to a gene: 9. Germline V gene lookup returns CDR1 SNHLY and CDR2 FYNNEI. The CDR3 coding sequence is TGTGCCAGCAACGGGGACAGTGGCGGCGAGCAGTACTTC. It encodes CASNGDSGGEQYF. Drawing the rest from reference TRBV2 and TRBJ2-7, the complete variable domain is EPEVTQTPSHQVTQMGQEVILRCVPISNHLYFYWYRQILGQKVEFLVSFYNNEISEKSEIFDDQFSVERPDGSNFTLKIRSTKLEDSAMYFCASNGDSGGEQYFGPGTRLTVT.

This clone was picked up one time. This chain connects TRBV21-1 to TRBJ2-3; the tabulated D call, TRBD1, remains unverified against the DNA. TRBV21-1 is an annotated pseudogene. The CDR3 has 19 residues. CDR3 loop: CASSKGDRSLGYGTDTQYF. DNA of the CDR3: TGTGCCAGCAGCAAGGGGGACAGGTCCCTGGGATACGGCACAGATACGCAGTATTTT.

The chain is built from TRBV27 and TRBJ1-2; D remains unclear. The germline gives CDR1 MNHEY, CDR2 SMNVEV (reference sequence). V dropped 0 bases and J dropped 7 bases, with 9 bases sitting between them. The CDR3 contains 13 residues. CDR3 region: CASSLSGSGGYTF. CDR3 sequence (DNA): TGTGCCAGCAGTTTATCCGGGTCCGGTGGCTACACCTTC.

This clone was seen a few times. The chain couples TRBV25-1 to TRBJ2-2; 10 bases are a match to TRBD1. Germline CDR1 reads MGHDK; CDR2 reads SYGVNS. J lost 5 bases, V lost 5 bases, and 5 bases had no gene match. The CDR3 extends over 15 amino acids. CDR3 residues: CASSSPGQGTGELFF. In DNA, the CDR3 is TGTGCCAGCAGTTCCCCGGGACAGGGGACCGGGGAGCTGTTTTTT.

This rearrangement joins TRBV6-5 to TRBJ2-5, with a possible D match to TRBD2 (6 bases). With 7 bases removed from V and 1 base from J, the gap between germline ends came to 13 bases. Germline assignment: CDR1 MNHEY and CDR2 SVGAGI. The CDR3 runs 14 residues. CDR3: CASKRGTFQETQYF. CDR3 DNA: TGTGCCAGCAAAAGAGGGACTTTCCAAGAGACCCAGTACTTC.

The chain couples TRBV11-2 to TRBJ1-2; 7 bases match TRBD1. This CDR3 has 13 residues. V was clipped by 4 bases and J by 7 bases; unmatched bases: 6. In germline, CDR1 is SGHAT, CDR2 FQNNGV. The CDR3 is CASSSGTAFGYTF. Written as DNA, the CDR3 is TGTGCCAGCAGCTCCGGGACAGCTTTTGGCTACACCTTC.

The chain joins TRBV30 to TRBJ1-1, with 9 bases matching TRBD1. This CDR3 region has 16 residues. Germline CDR1 GTSNPN, CDR2 SVGIG (reference sequence). V shed 3 bases and J 4 bases; nucleotides not matched to a gene: 12. The CDR3 loop is CAWSTGTGMVGTEAFF. The CDR3 nucleotides are TGTGCCTGGAGCACCGGGACAGGGATGGTTGGCACTGAAGCTTTCTTT.

This chain connects TRBV30 to TRBJ1-6; 8 nucleotides align to TRBD1. V shed 1 base and J 5 bases; nucleotides not matched to a gene: 4. The CDR3 contains 15 residues. CDR1 GTSNPN and CDR2 SVGIG come from the germline V gene (reference sequence). CDR3 region: CAWSATGVDNSPLHF. CDR3 nucleotides: TGTGCCTGGAGTGCGACAGGGGTGGATAATTCACCCCTCCACTTT.

The rearrangement uses TRBV20-1 and TRBJ1-2; D is unresolved. Germline V lookup: CDR1 DFQATT, CDR2 SNEGSKA (reference sequence). This CDR3 has 11 residues. The CDR3 nucleotides read TGCAGCCTCCGGGAAAACTATGGCTACACCTTC. Translated: CSLRENYGYTF.

V gene TRBV5-1 combines with J gene TRBJ2-1, with D perhaps TRBD2 (5 bases). Germline CDR1 and CDR2: SGHRS and YFSETQ. CDR3 length: 17 residues. V was clipped by 0 bases and J by 1 base, with 14 bases between them. CDR3 DNA: TGCGCCAGCAGCTTGGAAGGAGGCCAGCCTTCCTACAATGAGCAGTTCTTC. Translation: CASSLEGGQPSYNEQFF.

With regard to this clone: The same CDR3 is also encoded by other DNA sequences in this sample. The V and J genes are TRBV9 and TRBJ1-1, with 11 bases aligning to TRBD1. Germline V lookup: CDR1 SGDLS, CDR2 YYNGEE. Trimming at V came to 2 bases and at J to 5 bases, leaving 5 bases not matched to a gene. This CDR3 comprises 15 residues. CDR3 sequence: CASSVAGTGGTEAFF. The CDR3 nucleotides read TGTGCCAGCAGCGTCGCCGGGACAGGGGGTACTGAAGCTTTCTTT.

For the CDR3, the DNA is TGTGCCAGCTGGACTAGCGGCACAGATACGCAGTATTTT. Encoded protein: CASWTSGTDTQYF. The genes are TRBV28 and TRBJ2-3, with 9 bases matching TRBD2. The CDR3 contains 13 residues. Germline CDR1 reads MDHEN; CDR2 reads SYDVKM. The trim removed 8 bases at V and 1 base at J, leaving 1 base unmatched.

The chain joins TRBV19 to TRBJ2-2; tentative D call: TRBD2 (6 bases). The CDR3 sequence is 17 residues long. Germline CDR1 and CDR2: LNHDA and SQIVND (reference sequence). V lost 3 bases, J lost 0 bases, and 14 bases lay in between. The CDR3 here is CASSIGGRTTNTGELFF. In DNA form, the CDR3 reads TGTGCCAGTAGTATTGGGGGACGGACTACGAACACCGGGGAGCTGTTTTTT.

The V gene is TRBV2, the J gene TRBJ2-4; 12 bases fit TRBD2. Germline V gene data show CDR1 as SNHLY and CDR2 as FYNNEI. The CDR3 runs to 16 residues. With V trimmed by 5 bases and J by 3 bases, 5 bases remained unmatched. CDR3 loop: CASSSTSGGIKNIQYF. The CDR3 DNA is TGTGCCAGCAGTTCCACTAGCGGGGGGATCAAAAACATTCAGTACTTC.

The sample holds a few counts of this clone. The V call is TRBV9, the J call TRBJ2-1, with D maybe TRBD1 (6 bases). V was shortened by 4 bases and J by 9 bases, with 17 bases between the two germline ends. The germline CDR1 and CDR2 sequences are SGDLS and YYNGEE. This CDR3 region has 14 residues. DNA for the CDR3: TGTGCCAGCAGCCCGGACAGAGGTGATGGTGAGCAGTTCTTC. Translated: CASSPDRGDGEQFF.

CDR3 loop: CAISEGLGNQPQHF. DNA for the CDR3: TGTGCCATCAGTGAGGGCCTGGGCAATCAGCCCCAGCATTTT. The V and J genes are TRBV10-3 and TRBJ1-5, with D uncertain. This CDR3 contains 14 residues. Germline values: CDR1 ENHRY, CDR2 SYGVKD. The V end lost 2 bases, the J end lost 2 bases, and 7 bases lay between the germline ends.

The chain employs TRBV11-2 and TRBJ1-2; 7 positions match TRBD1. This CDR3 is 14 amino acids long. The germline V gene encodes CDR1 SGHAT and CDR2 FQNNGV. The V and J ends lost 3 bases and 3 bases, in that order; junction bases with no gene match: 4. CDR3 sequence: CASSFTGVDYGYTF. The CDR3 DNA reads TGTGCCAGCAGCTTTACAGGGGTTGACTATGGCTACACCTTC.

The sample holds a few counts of this clone. The chain is built from TRBV30 and TRBJ1-5, with 7 nucleotides matching TRBD1. This CDR3 is 14 amino acids long. Germline-derived CDR1 and CDR2 are GTSNPN and SVGIG (reference sequence). V lost 2 bases to trimming and J lost 3 bases; unmatched junction nucleotides: 4. The CDR3 DNA sequence: TGTGCCTGGAGTCCGACAGGGACCAATCAGCCCCAGCATTTT. Translated, it gives CAWSPTGTNQPQHF. The variable domain in full, completed from reference TRBV30 and TRBJ1-5, reads SQTIHQWPATLVQPVGSPLSLECTVEGTSNPNLYWYRQAAGRGLQLLFYSVGIGQISSEVPQNLSASRPQDRQFILSSKKLLLSDSGFYLCAWSPTGTNQPQHFGDGTRLSIL.

This clone was seen a handful of times. V and J are TRBV5-5 and TRBJ1-2; the D gene is possibly TRBD1 (5 bases). The CDR3 has 16 amino acids. Germline lookup yields CDR1 SGHKS and CDR2 YYEKEE (reference sequence). V was cut by 2 bases and J by 4 bases, with 18 bases left in between. The CDR3 protein is CASSFATGLLGYGYTF. In DNA form, the CDR3 reads TGTGCCAGCAGCTTTGCTACGGGACTCTTAGGCTATGGCTACACCTTC.

CDR3 sequence reads: CASSLSGTETETQYF. The CDR3 DNA follows: TGTGCCAGCTCACTTTCCGGGACAGAAACAGAGACCCAGTACTTC. The genes are TRBV18 and TRBJ2-5, with 7 bases lining up with TRBD1. The germline V gene has CDR1 KGHSH and CDR2 LQKENI. The CDR3 extends over 15 amino acids. V lost 4 bases, J lost 4 bases, and 9 bases stayed unmatched.

This chain links TRBV5-4 with TRBJ2-3, with D perhaps matching TRBD2 (5 bases). The CDR3 runs to 16 residues. The germline CDR1 and CDR2 sequences are SGHNT and YYREEE (reference sequence). The V end lost 4 bases, the J end lost 2 bases, and 17 bases lay between the germline ends. The CDR3 coding sequence is TGTGCCAGCAGCCATGGAGGTCTCTCCCCCACAGATACGCAGTATTTT. Its protein product is CASSHGGLSPTDTQYF.

The chain uses TRBV6-1 and TRBJ1-4, with 7 positions matching TRBD1. V trimming: 2 bases; J trimming: 8 bases; junction bases outside the gene matches: 20. The length of the CDR3 is 19 residues. CDR1 MNHNS and CDR2 SASEGT come from the germline V gene. The CDR3 region is CASSEYEGLEGARGEKLFF. The CDR3 DNA sequence: TGTGCCAGCAGTGAATATGAAGGGCTGGAGGGGGCACGTGGAGAAAAACTGTTTTTT.

This chain links TRBV6-6 with TRBJ2-7; TRBD1 matches at 7 bases. CDR1 MNHNY and CDR2 SVGAGI come from the germline V gene (reference sequence). J gave up 1 base and V 2 bases, and 2 bases lay outside the gene matches. The CDR3 totals 14 residues. CDR3 DNA: TGTGCCAGCAGTTACGGGGACAGATCCTACGAGCAGTACTTC. Amino acid sequence: CASSYGDRSYEQYF.

The chain has TRBV6-2 or TRBV6-3 and TRBJ1-5; D is undetermined. Trimming took 4 bases from V and 0 from J, leaving 10 bases between them. This CDR3 comprises 15 residues. Germline V CDR1 and CDR2: MNHEY, SVGEGT. The CDR3: CASSFGPPSNQPQHF. CDR3 sequence (DNA): TGTGCCAGCAGTTTCGGTCCTCCTAGCAATCAGCCCCAGCATTTT.

The chain has TRBV12-3 or TRBV12-4 and TRBJ1-2; D gene ambiguous. V was shortened by 6 bases and J by 4 bases, with 12 bases between the two germline ends. CDR3 length: 13 amino acids. This CDR3 reads CASRGPLSYGYTF. Here the CDR3 DNA reads TGTGCCAGCAGGGGCCCTTTGAGCTATGGCTACACCTTC.

The chain links TRBV7-2 to TRBJ2-3, with 11 positions matching TRBD2. The junction had 7 bases not matched to a gene; V was cut back by 7 bases and J by 4 bases. There are 15 residues in the CDR3. CDR1 and CDR2 (germline): SGHTA, FQGNSA. The CDR3 reads CASKQRLAGSDTQYF. The DNA for the CDR3 is TGTGCCAGCAAACAAAGACTAGCGGGATCAGATACGCAGTATTTT.

This clone was seen just once. The chain combines TRBV18 with TRBJ1-5, with D possibly matching TRBD1 (6 bases). Germline loops: CDR1 KGHSH, CDR2 LQKENI. Deletions cut 4 bases from V and 3 bases from J, with 16 bases between. The CDR3 contains 16 residues. CDR3: CASSRSQGGVNQPQHF. For the CDR3, the DNA is TGTGCCAGCTCACGGTCACAGGGCGGCGTCAATCAGCCCCAGCATTTT.

CDR3 amino acids: CASSVWTGGDEQFF. CDR3 nucleotide sequence: TGTGCCAGCAGCGTTTGGACAGGGGGCGATGAGCAGTTCTTC. The V gene is TRBV7-2, the J gene TRBJ2-1, with TRBD1 matching 11 bases. The CDR3 consists of 14 residues. Germline CDR1 and CDR2: SGHTA and FQGNSA. The V gene end was trimmed by 5 bases and the J gene end by 8 bases; junction bases not matched to a gene: 5.